This passage covers 13 T cell receptor beta chains from one sample sequenced in a study of shared clonotypes between healthy human individuals. Repertoires were generated with immunoSEQ multiplex PCR, while TCRdb's copy carries only in-frame clones and drops some. The table records fewer than 1.6 million clones, around 98.5% of them present only once. The sequencing sample was made of naive CD4+ T cells sorted from blood. The subset: CD45RA+ positively selected. These receptors were taken from a man aged 30 to 45 in good health.

The chain joins TRBV6-6 to TRBJ1-1; weak D call: TRBD1 (5 bases). The CDR3 is made up of 13 amino acids. Between the trimmed V and J ends, which lost 0 bases and 7 bases, there was a span of 9 bases. The germline CDR1 and CDR2 sequences are MNHNY and SVGAGI (reference sequence). CDR3 in amino acids: CASSYSAGIEAFF. As DNA, the CDR3 is TGTGCCAGCAGTTACTCAGCAGGGATTGAAGCTTTCTTT.

The J gene is TRBJ2-3, the V gene TRBV4-1; D possibly corresponds to TRBD2 (5 bases). Germline CDR1 is MGHRA and CDR2 is YSYEKL. There are 16 residues in the CDR3. V was pared by 4 bases and J by 4 bases, with 18 bases between. The CDR3 region is CASSLRVNGRADTQYF. The DNA for the CDR3 is TGCGCCAGCAGCCTTCGAGTAAATGGGCGGGCAGATACGCAGTATTTT.

V usage is TRBV7-2 and J usage is TRBJ2-7; D possibly corresponds to TRBD2 (5 bases). CDR1 and CDR2 (germline): SGHTA, FQGNSA. V shed 4 bases and J shed 5 bases, with 12 bases lying between them. CDR3 length: 13 residues. In DNA form, the CDR3 reads TGTGCCAGCAGCTCACGGGCGGGCGACGAGCAGTACTTC. Amino acids: CASSSRAGDEQYF.

The genes are TRBV5-4 and TRBJ2-7; possibly TRBD1 for D (6 bases). Germline V CDR1 and CDR2: SGHNT, YYREEE (reference sequence). V lost 0 bases and J lost 4, with 11 bases in between. The CDR3 spans 14 residues. In DNA form, the CDR3 reads TGTGCCAGCAGCTTGGACGGGACACAATACGAGCAGTACTTC. Its translation is CASSLDGTQYEQYF.

The chain carries TRBV4-1 and TRBJ2-7, with 9 bases aligning to TRBD1. The CDR3 covers 15 residues. Per germline, CDR1 MGHRA and CDR2 YSYEKL. Unmatched junction bases numbered 7, after V lost 0 bases and J lost 7 bases. Here the CDR3 reads CASSQDATGGLEQYF. CDR3 nucleotides: TGCGCCAGCAGCCAAGATGCGACAGGGGGTCTGGAGCAGTACTTC.

The chain employs TRBV6-5 and TRBJ2-2, with TRBD1 identical over 7 bases. Germline values: CDR1 MNHEY, CDR2 SVGAGI. The CDR3 consists of 15 residues. V shed 6 bases and J 4 bases; nucleotides not matched to a gene: 8. CDR3 bases: TGTGCCAGCAGCCCCCTGGGACAGTTCACCGGGGAGCTGTTTTTT. Translated: CASSPLGQFTGELFF.

V and J are TRBV29-1 and TRBJ2-3; 9 bases line up with TRBD2. V was pared by 1 base and J by 3 bases, with 2 bases of the junction left unmatched. This CDR3 region has 14 residues. CDR1 and CDR2 from the germline V gene are SQVTM and ANQGSEA. CDR3 sequence reads: CSVEGSGRTDTQYF. The CDR3 nucleotides read TGCAGCGTTGAAGGGAGCGGGAGGACAGATACGCAGTATTTT.

The chain couples TRBV7-2 to TRBJ2-5, with a tentative D call TRBD2 (5 bases). CDR3 size: 13 residues. CDR1 is SGHTA and CDR2 is FQGNSA in the germline V gene. The V gene lost 4 bases and the J gene lost 4 bases, with 10 bases spanning the gap. In DNA form, the CDR3 reads TGTGCCAGCAGCTACCATGGGAGAGAGACCCAGTACTTC. This encodes CASSYHGRETQYF.

The genes are TRBV5-4 and TRBJ2-7; D might be TRBD1 (6 bases). Germline values: CDR1 SGHNT, CDR2 YYREEE (reference sequence). V lost 1 base to trimming and J lost 6 bases, with 8 bases between them. The CDR3 contains 12 residues. The CDR3 nucleotides are TGTGCCAGCAGCTTGCAAGGGGGCGAGCAGTACTTC. Its translation is CASSLQGGEQYF.

The V and J genes are TRBV30 and TRBJ2-3; 11 nucleotides line up with TRBD2. The germline V gene encodes CDR1 GTSNPN and CDR2 SVGIG (reference sequence). The CDR3 loop spans 15 amino acids. V gave up 1 base and J gave up 8 bases; unmatched junction bases: 8. CDR3 in amino acids: CAWSGLAGPAGTQYF. In nucleotides, the CDR3 is TGTGCCTGGAGTGGACTAGCGGGACCCGCAGGTACGCAGTATTTT. Using reference TRBV30 and TRBJ2-3 for the parts outside the CDR3, the full variable domain is SQTIHQWPATLVQPVGSPLSLECTVEGTSNPNLYWYRQAAGRGLQLLFYSVGIGQISSEVPQNLSASRPQDRQFILSSKKLLLSDSGFYLCAWSGLAGPAGTQYFGPGTRLTVL.

V is TRBV6-6 and J is TRBJ2-2; TRBD2 agrees at 13 bases. Germline V gene lookup returns CDR1 MNHNY and CDR2 SVGAGI (reference sequence). The ends lost 7 bases at V and 4 bases at J; junction bases unmatched: 3. This CDR3 region has 15 residues. For the CDR3, the DNA is TGTGCCAGCAACCGACTAGCGGGAGGCACCGGGGAGCTGTTTTTT. Translating gives CASNRLAGGTGELFF.

The J gene is TRBJ2-4, the V gene TRBV7-9; 9 bases agree with TRBD1. This CDR3 spans 18 amino acids. Germline CDR1 SEHNR, CDR2 FQNEAQ (reference sequence). V lost 5 bases to trimming and J lost 0 bases; unmatched junction nucleotides: 11. DNA for the CDR3: TGTGCCAGCAGCGGTGGGACAGGGAAAATATTAGCCAAAAACATTCAGTACTTC. Its translation: CASSGGTGKILAKNIQYF.

The chain employs TRBV10-3 and TRBJ2-7, with D uncertain. Germline V CDR1 and CDR2: ENHRY, SYGVKD. This CDR3 spans 14 amino acids. V gave up 2 bases and J gave up 3 bases, with 11 bases separating them. For the CDR3, the DNA is TGTGCCATCAGTGAGAGGGATAGCATCTACGAGCAGTACTTC. Translating gives CAISERDSIYEQYF.